The source of this T cell receptor beta chain is a study of radiation and T cells in renal cell carcinoma. Study-level background: Nephrectomy followed 15 Gy stereotactic body radiation by 4 weeks.

About this clone: The target antigen is unknown.

Time point denoted: blood 2 weeks post-SBRT. Treatment noted: 15 Gy SBRT to primary tumor, nephrectomy 4 weeks later. Radiation-treated patients gave blood at baseline, week 2 and week 4. The tumor was a clear cell renal cell carcinoma. CDR1 is ENHRY and CDR2 is SYGVKD in the germline V gene. This CDR3 is 14 amino acids long. The ends lost 6 bases at V and 3 bases at J; junction bases unmatched: 3. Study observations and caveats: In blood, top tumor clones expanded by 2 weeks, shrinking by 4.

Sequencing used immunoSEQ multiplex PCR; TCRdb keeps in-frame clones, though not all of them. The sample has roughly 60,000 clones, roughly 79% seen once; the top ten hold roughly 7.4%. The clonotype was recovered from a man aged 60-69 years with renal cell carcinoma. The sequencing used blood, collected from a patient whose treatment included radiotherapy and nephrectomy. This chain links TRBV10-3 with TRBJ2-3; 10 nucleotides line up with TRBD1. The CDR3 coding sequence is TGTGCCATCAGGGGGGACAGGGGAACAGATACGCAGTATTTT. Its protein is CAIRGDRGTDTQYF.